A single sample gave rise to the 17 T cell receptor beta chains below, sequenced in a study of Ad26.COV2.S vaccination and SARS-CoV-2 variants. As to treatment: 19 received Ad26.COV2.S at low or high dose, single or two shots; several received placebo; per-sample allocation not given. After the first vaccine or placebo injection, samples were drawn on day 63. Profiling relied on immunoSEQ multiplex PCR, and the TCRdb table lists in-frame clones only, not all of them. The sample holds about 680,000 clones, roughly 90% seen once. The source was peripheral blood, collected in a trial of Ad26.COV2.S vaccine versus placebo. These receptors came from a person between 18 and 65 years old who received the Ad26.COV2.S COVID-19 vaccine or a placebo.

V gene TRBV7-9 combines with J gene TRBJ1-1; 7 bases are shared with TRBD1. The V segment lost 3 bases and the J segment 2 bases; nucleotides outside the gene matches: 6. The CDR3 has 15 amino acids. Germline CDR1 and CDR2: SEHNR and FQNEAQ (reference sequence). The CDR3 here is CASSLRDRVNTEAFF. In DNA, the CDR3 is TGTGCCAGCAGCTTGAGAGACAGGGTAAACACTGAAGCTTTCTTT.

The rearrangement links TRBV6-5 to TRBJ1-1, with D possibly matching TRBD1 (5 bases). This CDR3 has 15 amino acids. V was trimmed by 0 bases and J by 2 bases, leaving 10 bases between them. Germline V gene lookup returns CDR1 MNHEY and CDR2 SVGAGI. The chain's CDR3 is CASSYSLGGNTEAFF. The CDR3, as DNA: TGTGCCAGCAGTTACTCCTTGGGGGGTAACACTGAAGCTTTCTTT.

The chain is built from TRBV7-2 and TRBJ2-1; 10 bases match TRBD2. The CDR3 contains 15 residues. The V and J ends lost 2 bases and 4 bases, in that order; junction bases with no gene match: 2. In germline, CDR1 is SGHTA, CDR2 FQGNSA. The CDR3 protein is CASSLSGGVYNEQFF. The CDR3 bases are TGTGCCAGCAGCTTAAGCGGGGGGGTATACAATGAGCAGTTCTTC.

The DNA of the CDR3 is TGTGCCAGCTCACCAGGGACAGGGATCTTCGAGCAGTACTTC. Translating gives CASSPGTGIFEQYF. The V and J genes are TRBV18 and TRBJ2-7; 9 bases align to TRBD1. The germline V gene encodes CDR1 KGHSH and CDR2 LQKENI. The length of the CDR3 is 14 residues. Losses at the gene ends were 2 bases for V and 6 bases for J; bases not matched to a gene: 5.

Remarks on this clone: The same CDR3 is also encoded by other DNA sequences in this sample. The chain is built from TRBV14 and TRBJ1-2, with 7 bases that match TRBD1. Germline V gene lookup returns CDR1 SGHDN and CDR2 FVKESK. The CDR3 sequence is 15 residues long. V lost 0 bases to trimming and J lost 5 bases; unmatched junction nucleotides: 6. CDR3 nucleotide sequence: TGTGCCAGCAGCCAAGAAGCGGGCAGGGGGTATGGCTACACCTTC. Translated, it gives CASSQEAGRGYGYTF.

The chain joins TRBV5-1 to TRBJ1-2, with 12 bases aligning to TRBD1. This CDR3 is 15 amino acids long. The junction had 7 bases not matched to a gene; V was cut back by 3 bases and J by 7 bases. From germline, CDR1 is SGHRS and CDR2 YFSETQ. The chain's CDR3 is CASSSGTGGHGGYTF. CDR3 bases: TGCGCCAGCAGCTCCGGGACAGGGGGCCACGGTGGCTACACCTTC.

Comments on this clone: Mismatch with germline at one junction end may stem from a read error. The rearrangement uses TRBV18 and TRBJ2-3, with 9 nucleotides matching TRBD2. The germline V gene has CDR1 KGHSH and CDR2 LQKENI. The CDR3 sequence is 17 residues long. The CDR3 region has the DNA TGTGCCAGCTCCCCACAGGCGGGAGGGCCTAGCACAGATACGCAGTATTTT. Residues: CASSPQAGGPSTDTQYF.

The rearrangement uses TRBV20-1 and TRBJ1-1; D is uncertain. This CDR3 comprises 11 residues. The V gene's germline CDR1 is DFQATT and CDR2 SNEGSKA (reference sequence). V shed 3 bases and J shed 9 bases, with 11 bases lying between them. The CDR3 region has the DNA TGCAGTGCTAGGATGAACATGAAAGCTTTCTTT. It translates to CSARMNMKAFF.

CDR3 in DNA: TGCGCCAGCAGCATACTAGCGGGAGGGACCGAGCAGTACTTC. Translated: CASSILAGGTEQYF. The chain joins TRBV5-1 to TRBJ2-7; TRBD2 aligns across 13 bases. Germline V gene data show CDR1 as SGHRS and CDR2 as YFSETQ. The CDR3 loop spans 14 amino acids. The J segment lost 6 bases and the V segment lost 4 bases, leaving 4 bases of the junction unmatched.

The chain employs TRBV25-1 and TRBJ2-1; 11 bases are a match to TRBD2. The ends lost 7 bases at V and 3 bases at J; junction bases unmatched: 2. This CDR3 region has 14 residues. From germline, CDR1 is MGHDK and CDR2 SYGVNS. The CDR3 protein is CASTTSGSYNEQFF. CDR3 nucleotides: TGTGCCAGCACCACTAGCGGGAGCTACAATGAGCAGTTCTTC.

The genes are TRBV7-3 and TRBJ2-3, with D possibly being TRBD1 (5 bases). The ends were cut back, 8 bases at V and 4 bases at J, with 13 bases in the middle. The CDR3 length is 13 residues. CDR1 is SGHTA and CDR2 is FQGTGA in the germline V gene. The DNA of the CDR3 is TGTGCCAGCGGCCAGGGTAGGGCAGATACGCAGTATTTT. This codes for CASGQGRADTQYF.

This clone was picked up a small number of times. The chain is built from TRBV2 and TRBJ2-7, with a tentative D call TRBD2 (5 bases). The CDR3 loop spans 14 amino acids. The V gene's germline CDR1 is SNHLY and CDR2 FYNNEI. The germline V and J ends were trimmed by 3 bases and 5 bases, with 14 bases remaining between them. Here the CDR3 DNA reads TGTGCCAGCAGTGATTGGGCTAGCACGGACGAGCAGTACTTC. This sequence encodes CASSDWASTDEQYF.

A remark on this clone: This specimen includes other DNA sequences encoding the same CDR3. The chain has TRBV7-9 and TRBJ2-2, with D hard to call. This CDR3 is built from 12 residues. The germline V gene encodes CDR1 SEHNR and CDR2 FQNEAQ (reference sequence). V lost 3 bases and J lost 4, with 3 bases in between. The CDR3 protein is CASSLSTGELFF. CDR3 DNA sequence: TGTGCCAGCAGCTTGAGCACCGGGGAGCTGTTTTTT.

The chain combines TRBV7-9 with TRBJ2-7; D may be TRBD1 (5 bases). Trimming took 5 bases from V and 3 from J, leaving 11 bases between them. The CDR3 totals 13 residues. CDR1 and CDR2 from the germline V gene are SEHNR and FQNEAQ (reference sequence). The CDR3 reads CASSVDKGYEQYF. The CDR3 DNA sequence: TGTGCCAGCAGCGTGGACAAGGGCTACGAGCAGTACTTC.

The chain is built from TRBV12-3 or TRBV12-4 and TRBJ1-1; no definite D call. The CDR3 covers 13 residues. V gave up 5 bases and J gave up 4 bases, with 11 bases separating them. The CDR3 is CASSLTRSTEAFF. In DNA, the CDR3 is TGTGCCAGCAGTCTCACGCGAAGCACTGAAGCTTTCTTT.

The rearrangement joins TRBV7-9 to TRBJ2-3, with TRBD1 matching over 8 bases. V shed 5 bases, J shed 2 bases, and the junction held 6 bases outside the gene matches. The CDR3 loop spans 15 amino acids. In germline, CDR1 is SEHNR, CDR2 FQNEAQ (reference sequence). CDR3 DNA sequence: TGTGCCAGCAGCGAAGGACAGGGCCTCACAGATACGCAGTATTTT. It codes for CASSEGQGLTDTQYF.

The rearrangement uses TRBV2 and TRBJ1-6, with a tentative D call TRBD1 (5 bases). This CDR3 is 13 amino acids long. Germline CDR1 and CDR2: SNHLY and FYNNEI. V lost 8 bases to trimming and J lost 4 bases, with 9 bases between them. Here the CDR3 reads CASRDEYNSPLHF. In DNA form, the CDR3 reads TGTGCCAGCCGGGACGAATATAATTCACCCCTCCACTTT. Together with reference TRBV2 and TRBJ1-6, the CDR3 gives the full variable domain: EPEVTQTPSHQVTQMGQEVILRCVPISNHLYFYWYRQILGQKVEFLVSFYNNEISEKSEIFDDQFSVERPDGSNFTLKIRSTKLEDSAMYFCASRDEYNSPLHFGNGTRLTVT.